This TCR beta chain was sequenced in a study of blood T cell repertoires in COVID-19. Study background: Acute and convalescent COVID-19 samples came from the United States, Italy and Spain. T cells, B-cell-depleted T cells, or PBMCs supplied cDNA or gDNA.

From germline, CDR1 is SEHNR and CDR2 FQNEAQ (reference sequence). V was shortened by 7 bases and J by 6 bases, with 10 bases between the two germline ends. CDR3 length: 12 amino acids. Data came from immunoSEQ multiplex PCR; TCRdb stores just in-frame clones and leaves some out. The sample consists of more than 95,000 clones, around 80% of them appearing once. The origin of this receptor is a woman aged 45-65 years with acute or convalescent COVID-19. The rearrangement links TRBV7-9 to TRBJ1-5, with D maybe TRBD1 (6 bases). Sequencing used peripheral blood. CDR3 loop: CASTRGAQPQHF. CDR3 nucleotides: TGTGCCAGCACGCGGGGGGCTCAGCCCCAGCATTTT.